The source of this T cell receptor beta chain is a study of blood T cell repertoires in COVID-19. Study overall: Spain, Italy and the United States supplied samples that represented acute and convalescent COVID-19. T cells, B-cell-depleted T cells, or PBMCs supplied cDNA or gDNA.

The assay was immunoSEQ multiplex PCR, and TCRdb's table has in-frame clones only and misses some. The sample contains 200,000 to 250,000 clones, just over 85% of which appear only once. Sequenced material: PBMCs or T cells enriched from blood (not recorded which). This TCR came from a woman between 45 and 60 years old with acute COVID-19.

The CDR3 coding sequence is TGTGCCAGCACCGCGGGATTCACAGATACGCAGTATTTT. It yields the protein CASTAGFTDTQYF. The chain recombines TRBV3-1 (or the pseudogene TRBV3-2) with TRBJ2-3, with D maybe TRBD2 (6 bases). V was shortened by 7 bases and J by 2 bases, with 10 bases between the two germline ends. From germline, CDR1 is LGHDT and CDR2 YNNKEL (reference sequence). The CDR3 runs to 13 residues.